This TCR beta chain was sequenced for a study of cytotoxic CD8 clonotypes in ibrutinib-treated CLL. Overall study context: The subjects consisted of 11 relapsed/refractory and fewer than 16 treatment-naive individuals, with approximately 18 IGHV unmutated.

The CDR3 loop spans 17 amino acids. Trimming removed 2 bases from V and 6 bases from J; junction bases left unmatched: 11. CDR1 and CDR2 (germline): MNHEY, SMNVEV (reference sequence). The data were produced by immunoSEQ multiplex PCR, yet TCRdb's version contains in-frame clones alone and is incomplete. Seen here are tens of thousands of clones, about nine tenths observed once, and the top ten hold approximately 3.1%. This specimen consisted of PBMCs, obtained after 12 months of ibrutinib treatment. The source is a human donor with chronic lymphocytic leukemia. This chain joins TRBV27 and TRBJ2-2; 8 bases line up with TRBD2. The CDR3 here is CASSLLTSGTSPGELFF. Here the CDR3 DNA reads TGTGCCAGCAGTTTACTTACTAGCGGCACTTCCCCCGGGGAGCTGTTTTTT.